This entry lists 32 T cell receptor beta chains sequenced from one sample in a study of T-cell reconstitution after alpha-beta-depleted transplantation in children. Unique molecular identifiers featured in how the TCRbeta library was prepared. TCRdb redid the calling of the PCR reads with MiXCR, one entry per CDR3 protein. In the table there are approximately 520,000 distinct CDR3 sequences, approximately 32% of which are singletons. The material sequenced was PBMCs from the stem cell graft donor, taken from the stem cell graft. These receptors all come from a human donor who donated a stem cell graft to a child with aplastic anemia.

This chain links TRBV4-3 with TRBJ2-7; 8 bases map to TRBD2. CDR3 length: 16 amino acids. J gave up 4 bases and V 0 bases, and 8 bases lay outside the gene matches. CDR1 and CDR2 (germline): LGHNA, YSLEER. The CDR3 spells CASSQDYSGGGYEQYF. CDR3 coding DNA: TGCGCCAGCAGCCAAGATTACAGCGGGGGTGGATACGAGCAGTACTTC.

This clonotype appeared a few times. V usage is TRBV7-8 and J usage is TRBJ2-7; 10 positions agree with TRBD1. J gave up 7 bases and V 5 bases, and 8 bases lay outside the gene matches. Germline loops: CDR1 SGHVS, CDR2 FQNEAQ. The CDR3 is 14 amino acids. The CDR3 loop reads CASSKRTGGGEQYF. DNA of the CDR3: TGTGCCAGCAGCAAACGGACAGGGGGTGGTGAGCAGTACTTC.

The chain combines TRBV7-9 with TRBJ1-4; tentatively, D is TRBD1 (5 bases). The V gene lost 3 bases and the J gene lost 8 bases, with 13 bases spanning the gap. The germline gives CDR1 SEHNR, CDR2 FQNEAQ (reference sequence). The CDR3 contains 14 residues. Here the CDR3 DNA reads TGTGCCAGCAGCTTCCTCGGGGGGAGAGAAAAACTGTTTTTT. This sequence encodes CASSFLGGREKLFF.

The sample holds a few counts of this clonotype. This sequence joins TRBV12-3 or TRBV12-4 and TRBJ1-1; D may be TRBD1 (5 bases). The CDR3 is 14 amino acids. V dropped 5 bases and J dropped 8 bases, with 18 bases sitting between them. CDR3 sequence reads: CASSADTGIREAFF. CDR3 bases: TGTGCCAGCAGTGCCGATACAGGCATCCGGGAAGCTTTCTTT.

The V call is TRBV20-1, the J call TRBJ2-3; 10 positions agree with TRBD2. The CDR3 runs to 18 residues. The germline gives CDR1 DFQATT, CDR2 SNEGSKA (reference sequence). J was trimmed by 1 base and V by 5 bases; bases with no gene match: 15. For the CDR3, the DNA is TGCAGTGCTCTTTACTCCAGAACTAGCGGGAAAGGCACAGATACGCAGTATTTT. Its translation: CSALYSRTSGKGTDTQYF.

The J gene is TRBJ2-7, the V gene TRBV28; D unresolved. The CDR3 totals 13 residues. The V and J ends lost 3 bases and 6 bases respectively, with 12 bases between them. Germline V gene data show CDR1 as MDHEN and CDR2 as SYDVKM. Here the CDR3 DNA reads TGTGCCAGCAGTTTCTTGGGCAAACTCGAGCAGTACTTC. Its protein is CASSFLGKLEQYF. The variable domain in full, completed from reference TRBV28 and TRBJ2-7, reads DVKVTQSSRYLVKRTGEKVFLECVQDMDHENMFWYRQDPGLGLRLIYFSYDVKMKEKGDIPEGYSVSREKKERFSLILESASTNQTSMYLCASSFLGKLEQYFGPGTRLTVT.

Only a few counts were recorded for this clonotype. V usage is TRBV12-3 or TRBV12-4 and J usage is TRBJ1-1; the D gene is possibly TRBD1 (6 bases). V lost 6 bases to trimming and J lost 1 base, with 9 bases between them. CDR3 length: 13 residues. The CDR3 DNA reads TGTGCCAGCAGCGTACAGGGGAACACTGAAGCTTTCTTT. The encoded protein is CASSVQGNTEAFF.

This clonotype was seen many times. The chain employs TRBV27 and TRBJ2-3; tentative D call: TRBD2 (6 bases). Germline V gene data show CDR1 as MNHEY and CDR2 as SMNVEV (reference sequence). This CDR3 contains 13 residues. The ends were cut back, 8 bases at V and 7 bases at J, with 16 bases in the middle. DNA of the CDR3: TGTGCCAGCGCCCACGGGGAGGCCAATACGCAGTATTTT. Its translation: CASAHGEANTQYF.

This clonotype turned up a few times. V is TRBV20-1 and J is TRBJ1-1, with D hard to call. The ends were cut back, 6 bases at V and 6 bases at J, with 14 bases in the middle. The germline gives CDR1 DFQATT, CDR2 SNEGSKA (reference sequence). The length of the CDR3 is 12 residues. The CDR3, as DNA: TGCAGTGCCGCGGTGGAGGTAGCTGAAGCTTTCTTT. It encodes CSAAVEVAEAFF.

This clonotype was detected a few times. The genes are TRBV7-2 and TRBJ2-3; a possible D gene is TRBD2 (5 bases). The V end was cut by 5 bases, the J end by 5 bases, with 17 bases between. CDR3 length: 15 residues. The germline V gene encodes CDR1 SGHTA and CDR2 FQGNSA. The CDR3 DNA follows: TGTGCCAGCAGCACCCGGACTTCTCCGAAAGATACGCAGTATTTT. Its translation: CASSTRTSPKDTQYF.

The chain recombines TRBV20-1 with TRBJ2-1; D may be TRBD2 (5 bases). Germline loops: CDR1 DFQATT, CDR2 SNEGSKA (reference sequence). There are 14 residues in the CDR3. V lost 5 bases and J lost 0, with 11 bases in between. The chain's CDR3 is CSAPGLNSYNEQFF. For the CDR3, the DNA is TGCAGTGCTCCCGGACTCAACTCCTACAATGAGCAGTTCTTC.

This clonotype came up once. The rearrangement links TRBV20-1 to TRBJ1-5; D gene ambiguous. Trimming took off 3 bases at V and 1 base at J, with 4 bases between the two ends. CDR3 length equals 12 residues. The germline CDR1 and CDR2 sequences are DFQATT and SNEGSKA (reference sequence). CDR3 coding DNA: TGCAGTGCTAGGTCGAGCAATCAGCCCCAGCATTTT. Amino acids: CSARSSNQPQHF.

This clonotype was detected a few times. CDR3 in amino acids: CASSSGQTKNIQYF. The DNA for the CDR3 is TGTGCCAGCAGCTCGGGACAGACCAAAAACATTCAGTACTTC. This chain links TRBV5-5 with TRBJ2-4; TRBD1 matches 7 bases. Unmatched junction bases numbered 2, after V lost 3 bases and J lost 2 bases. The germline V gene has CDR1 SGHKS and CDR2 YYEKEE (reference sequence). CDR3 size: 14 residues.

The chain is built from TRBV3-1 and TRBJ2-1; D is ambiguous. The germline V gene encodes CDR1 LGHDT and CDR2 YNNKEL (reference sequence). V was clipped by 2 bases and J by 6 bases, with 17 bases between them. The CDR3 spans 16 residues. The CDR3 DNA follows: TGTGCCAGCAGCCAACCTGCGGCTAGAAGGTCCAATGAGCAGTTCTTC. This codes for CASSQPAARRSNEQFF.

In its sample, this clonotype was seen a few times. V gene TRBV20-1 combines with J gene TRBJ1-2; D uncertain. This CDR3 is 15 amino acids long. The germline V and J ends were trimmed by 0 bases and 8 bases, with 19 bases remaining between them. Germline lookup yields CDR1 DFQATT and CDR2 SNEGSKA (reference sequence). As DNA, the CDR3 is TGCAGTGCTAGAGAGGTTGGCAGCCCTTCAGAGGGCTACACCTTC. Its protein is CSAREVGSPSEGYTF.

The chain has TRBV4-1 and TRBJ2-5; 9 bases are shared with TRBD1. CDR1 MGHRA and CDR2 YSYEKL come from the germline V gene. The V segment lost 1 base and the J segment 5 bases; nucleotides outside the gene matches: 2. This CDR3 is built from 14 residues. The CDR3 nucleotides read TGCGCCAGCAGCCAAGGACAGGGGGGGGAGACCCAGTACTTC. Amino acid sequence: CASSQGQGGETQYF.

This clonotype has only a few counts. The chain links TRBV20-1 to TRBJ2-1; 7 nucleotides align to TRBD2. The germline V gene encodes CDR1 DFQATT and CDR2 SNEGSKA (reference sequence). With 6 bases clipped from V and 10 bases from J, the junction kept 12 bases outside the gene matches. CDR3 size: 13 residues. The CDR3 here is CSAPRDFGGEQFF. CDR3 bases: TGCAGTGCGCCAAGGGACTTCGGGGGGGAGCAGTTCTTC.

V gene TRBV18 combines with J gene TRBJ2-7, with TRBD2 matching 9 bases. V was pared by 0 bases and J by 5 bases, with 2 bases of the junction left unmatched. The CDR3 is 14 residues long. Germline loops: CDR1 KGHSH, CDR2 LQKENI. The DNA of the CDR3 is TGTGCCAGCTCACCACCGGGACTAGCCCACGAGCAGTACTTC. The encoded protein is CASSPPGLAHEQYF.

This chain joins TRBV10-3 and TRBJ1-1, with D possibly matching TRBD1 (5 bases). This CDR3 has 12 amino acids. Germline loops: CDR1 ENHRY, CDR2 SYGVKD. V was trimmed by 4 bases and J by 8 bases, leaving 11 bases between them. CDR3 nucleotide sequence: TGTGCCATCAGTGCTGGCAGGGCGGAAGCTTTCTTT. It specifies CAISAGRAEAFF.

The V gene is TRBV29-1, the J gene TRBJ2-7, with D possibly being TRBD2 (6 bases). This CDR3 contains 13 residues. The germline V gene has CDR1 SQVTM and CDR2 ANQGSEA. With 4 bases removed from V and 0 bases from J, the gap between germline ends came to 10 bases. This CDR3 is CSVVAGSSYEQYV. In nucleotides, the CDR3 is TGCAGCGTTGTAGCCGGGAGCTCCTACGAGCAGTACGTC.

This sequence joins TRBV12-3 or TRBV12-4 and TRBJ1-1; D might be TRBD1 (6 bases). This CDR3 comprises 14 residues. Trimming pared 2 bases from V and 7 bases from J, leaving 14 bases between. As DNA, the CDR3 is TGTGCCAGCAGTTTAATAGCCAGGGGCGATGAAGCTTTCTTT. This codes for CASSLIARGDEAFF.

This clonotype has only a few counts. The V and J genes are TRBV11-3 and TRBJ2-3, with TRBD2 as a possible D gene (6 bases). The CDR3 is 14 amino acids. Deletions cut 5 bases from V and 2 bases from J, with 11 bases between. CDR1 SGHNT and CDR2 YENEEA come from the germline V gene. The CDR3 bases are TGTGCCAGCAGCCCCGGGAGCTACACAGATACGCAGTATTTT. Amino acids: CASSPGSYTDTQYF.

The chain uses TRBV5-1 and TRBJ2-1, with 8 bases lining up with TRBD2. V lost 4 bases to trimming and J lost 8 bases; unmatched junction nucleotides: 14. This CDR3 contains 16 residues. Germline loops: CDR1 SGHRS, CDR2 YFSETQ. The CDR3 protein is CASSPPGRLARDEQFF. CDR3 DNA sequence: TGCGCCAGCAGCCCCCCCGGTCGACTAGCGAGGGATGAGCAGTTCTTC.

This chain joins TRBV2 and TRBJ2-5; 14 nucleotides match TRBD2. Per the germline V gene, CDR1 is SNHLY and CDR2 is FYNNEI. This CDR3 has 14 amino acids. V shed 9 bases, J shed 2 bases, and the junction held 2 bases outside the gene matches. CDR3 in DNA: TGTGCCAGGGGACTAGCGGGAGCGCAAGAGACCCAGTACTTC. Amino acids: CARGLAGAQETQYF.

This sequence joins TRBV28 and TRBJ2-5; 9 nucleotides match TRBD2. This CDR3 contains 14 residues. Germline assignment: CDR1 MDHEN and CDR2 SYDVKM. Germline trimming cut 2 bases from V and 5 bases from J; bases unmatched to any gene: 3. The CDR3 nucleotides are TGTGCCAGCAGTTTAACTAGCGGGTGGGAGACCCAGTACTTC. Translation: CASSLTSGWETQYF.

The chain is built from TRBV5-6 and TRBJ2-5; 8 bases match TRBD1. After removal of 3 bases from V and 9 bases from J, the junction contained 10 bases not matched to a gene. The CDR3 is made up of 14 amino acids. In germline, CDR1 is SGHDT, CDR2 YYEEEE. CDR3 DNA sequence: TGTGCCAGCAGCTCGACAGGGGCGCCCGCGGCCCAGTACTTC. It yields the protein CASSSTGAPAAQYF.

In DNA form, the CDR3 reads TGTGCCAGCAGCCGGAAAACCGGACTAGCGGGATCTAGCACAGATACGCAGTATTTT. It translates to CASSRKTGLAGSSTDTQYF. The V and J genes are TRBV11-2 and TRBJ2-3; 12 positions agree with TRBD2. This CDR3 contains 19 residues. V gave up 5 bases and J gave up 0 bases; unmatched junction bases: 12. Per the germline V gene, CDR1 is SGHAT and CDR2 is FQNNGV.

This clonotype was counted only a few times. J is TRBJ2-7 and V is TRBV7-6; D is unclear. This CDR3 is built from 13 residues. Germline V gene data show CDR1 as SGHVS and CDR2 as FNYEAQ. Trimming removed 5 bases at V and 4 bases at J, with 12 bases between. As DNA, the CDR3 is TGTGCCAGCAGCCCGGCGCGCGGTTACGAGCAGTACTTC. It specifies CASSPARGYEQYF. The variable domain in full, completed from reference TRBV7-6 and TRBJ2-7, reads GAGVSQSPRYKVTKRGQDVALRCDPISGHVSLYWYRQALGQGPEFLTYFNYEAQQDKSGLPNDRFSAERPEGSISTLTIQRTEQRDSAMYRCASSPARGYEQYFGPGTRLTVT.

This clonotype has just a few counts. The CDR3 DNA follows: TGCAGCGTTGAAGGAGGTTACGAGCAGTACTTC. Encoded protein: CSVEGGYEQYF. The chain is built from TRBV29-1 and TRBJ2-7; D not certain. V was trimmed by 1 base and J by 4 bases, leaving 5 bases between them. The germline CDR1 and CDR2 sequences are SQVTM and ANQGSEA. This CDR3 region has 11 residues.

This clonotype came up many times. The chain has TRBV20-1 and TRBJ1-5; unclear D gene. CDR1 DFQATT and CDR2 SNEGSKA come from the germline V gene (reference sequence). The V and J ends lost 5 bases and 4 bases respectively, with 9 bases between them. This CDR3 region has 12 residues. The CDR3 spells CSALWRNQPQHF. DNA of the CDR3: TGCAGTGCTCTTTGGCGGAATCAGCCCCAGCATTTT.

J is TRBJ1-2 and V is TRBV5-6; 7 bases are a match to TRBD1. Germline CDR1 reads SGHDT; CDR2 reads YYEEEE. The CDR3 extends over 14 amino acids. J was trimmed by 4 bases and V by 4 bases; bases with no gene match: 7. CDR3 nucleotides: TGTGCCAGCAGCACCGGGACAGTAAGCTATGGCTACACCTTC. As protein: CASSTGTVSYGYTF.

The V and J genes are TRBV11-2 and TRBJ2-4, with 12 bases identical to TRBD2. This CDR3 spans 18 amino acids. Germline V CDR1 and CDR2: SGHAT, FQNNGV. The V gene end was trimmed by 2 bases and the J gene end by 0 bases; junction bases not matched to a gene: 5. CDR3 loop: CASSLLAGGGLAKNIQYF. The CDR3 nucleotides are TGTGCCAGCAGCTTACTAGCGGGAGGGGGACTAGCCAAAAACATTCAGTACTTC.